These 23 T cell receptor beta chains were all obtained from the same sample, sequenced in a study of T cells after yellow fever vaccination (dated by TCRdb to about 2019). Reading the label with the study, this specimen's treatment or condition is: live attenuated yellow fever vaccine strain. Library creation used 5' RACE. The sample was run on an Illumina HiSeq 2500. The public sequencing data were trimmed at Q25 with fastp and processed into clonotypes with MiXCR by TCRdb, which kept only in-frame beta chains. Rows are combined by CDR3 protein, so each entry shows the most common genes and DNA. The table for this sample lists hundreds of thousands of distinct CDR3 sequences; roughly 12% of them were counted only once. The ten most abundant clones make up over 12% of the sample. The sample here was PBMCs, taken on the day of the yellow fever booster vaccination. Receptor source: a man aged 30 to 45 who received the YFV17D yellow fever vaccine.

The chain is built from TRBV7-2 and TRBJ2-3; maybe TRBD2 (6 bases). The CDR3 has 15 residues. V was clipped by 3 bases and J by 1 base, with 11 bases between them. Germline lookup yields CDR1 SGHTA and CDR2 FQGNSA. This CDR3 reads CASSFPGAGTDTQYF. The CDR3 DNA reads as TGTGCCAGCAGCTTTCCGGGAGCGGGCACAGATACGCAGTATTTT.

The rearrangement links TRBV3-1 to TRBJ2-2; no firm D call. The CDR3 length is 13 residues. The V gene's germline CDR1 is LGHDT and CDR2 YNNKEL (reference sequence). Trimming pared 10 bases from V and 7 bases from J, leaving 16 bases between. DNA for the CDR3: TGTGCCACCTCCCATGTAAGGAGCGGGGAGCTGTTTTTT. Translated: CATSHVRSGELFF.

There are a few counts of this clonotype. The rearrangement links TRBV5-6 to TRBJ1-5, with TRBD1 as a possible D gene (5 bases). The CDR3 spans 18 residues. Germline-derived CDR1 and CDR2 are SGHDT and YYEEEE. Deletions cut 1 base from V and 6 bases from J, with 23 bases between. The CDR3 DNA sequence: TGTGCCAGCAGCTTGAAGTCAAGAACAGGTCTCATCGGTCAGCCCCAGCATTTT. Translation gives CASSLKSRTGLIGQPQHF.

This clonotype was counted ten times or more. This chain connects TRBV7-2 to TRBJ2-7; the match to TRBD1 covers 7 bases. The CDR3 runs 15 residues. V gave up 4 bases and J gave up 3 bases; unmatched junction bases: 9. CDR1 and CDR2 from the germline V gene are SGHTA and FQGNSA. CDR3 amino acids: CASSWTNRDSYEQYF. In DNA, the CDR3 is TGTGCCAGCAGCTGGACAAACCGGGACAGCTACGAGCAGTACTTC.

This chain uses TRBV18 with TRBJ2-7; perhaps TRBD2 as D (7 bases). The CDR3 runs to 13 residues. The germline CDR1 and CDR2 sequences are KGHSH and LQKENI. Trimming pared 8 bases from V and 5 bases from J, leaving 16 bases between. CDR3 in amino acids: CASRRGGVDEQYF. The CDR3, as DNA: TGTGCCAGCCGTAGGGGGGGCGTCGACGAGCAGTACTTC. The variable domain in full, completed from reference TRBV18 and TRBJ2-7, reads NAGVMQNPRHLVRRRGQEARLRCSPMKGHSHVYWYRQLPEEGLKFMVYLQKENIIDESGMPKERFSAEFPKEGPSILRIQQVVRGDSAAYFCASRRGGVDEQYFGPGTRLTVT.

The chain couples TRBV18 to TRBJ2-2, with D possibly matching TRBD1 (6 bases). Germline V gives CDR1 KGHSH, CDR2 LQKENI. CDR3 length: 15 amino acids. V shed 3 bases and J shed 6 bases, with 14 bases lying between them. The CDR3 sequence is CASSPSRDMAGELFF. The CDR3 nucleotides read TGTGCCAGCTCACCGTCCCGGGACATGGCCGGGGAGCTGTTTTTT.

This clonotype was detected many times. The CDR3 is CASSLGGLDTQYF. In DNA form, the CDR3 reads TGTGCCAGCAGCTTGGGAGGGCTGGATACGCAGTATTTT. V is TRBV5-6 and J is TRBJ2-3; a weak D match, TRBD2 (5 bases). The CDR3 totals 13 residues. CDR1 is SGHDT, CDR2 YYEEEE, per germline. With 0 bases removed from V and 6 bases from J, the gap between germline ends came to 8 bases.

This clonotype was picked up a small number of times. The chain has TRBV7-9 and TRBJ1-6, with D unclear. The V and J ends lost 3 bases and 10 bases respectively, with 10 bases between them. The CDR3 is 13 amino acids. From germline, CDR1 is SEHNR and CDR2 FQNEAQ (reference sequence). CDR3 loop: CASSFGDRSPLHF. The CDR3 DNA reads as TGTGCCAGCAGCTTCGGGGATCGGTCACCCCTCCACTTT.

This chain uses TRBV28 with TRBJ2-7; TRBD2 might be the D (5 bases). Trimming cost V 9 bases and J 4 bases, with 16 bases left between them. CDR1 is MDHEN and CDR2 is SYDVKM in the germline V gene. The CDR3 consists of 13 residues. CDR3 DNA: TGTGCCAGTTGGAGCGGTCAGGATTACGAGCAGTACTTC. Translated: CASWSGQDYEQYF.

This clonotype appeared a few times. This chain joins TRBV3-1 and TRBJ2-5; no reliable D call. Trimming removed 1 base at V and 1 base at J, with 10 bases between. The CDR3 has 15 amino acids. Per germline, CDR1 LGHDT and CDR2 YNNKEL (reference sequence). The CDR3 spells CASSQVRSVQETQYF. The DNA of the CDR3 is TGTGCCAGCAGCCAAGTAAGGTCAGTCCAAGAGACCCAGTACTTC.

This clonotype was counted only a few times. This chain links TRBV7-8 with TRBJ1-5; D remains unclear. The CDR3 has 15 amino acids. CDR1 SGHVS and CDR2 FQNEAQ come from the germline V gene. V was shortened by 0 bases and J by 3 bases, with 9 bases between the two germline ends. The CDR3 reads CASSLASQNNQPQHF. The CDR3 nucleotides are TGTGCCAGCAGCTTAGCCTCCCAGAACAATCAGCCCCAGCATTTT.

This clonotype was seen more than once but under ten times. The chain combines TRBV28 with TRBJ2-3, with 10 bases matching TRBD2. Trimming cost V 7 bases and J 3 bases; bases outside gene matches: 13. The CDR3 is 17 residues long. Germline values: CDR1 MDHEN, CDR2 SYDVKM. The CDR3 nucleotides are TGTGCCAGCAAGGCGAATATAGCGGGAGGAGTTACAGATACGCAGTATTTT. The encoded protein is CASKANIAGGVTDTQYF.

A word on this clonotype: The germline gene is not matched at one end of the junction; a read error may be the cause. The chain carries TRBV2 and TRBJ2-7; 7 bases are a match to TRBD1. The CDR3 is 12 residues long. Germline CDR1 and CDR2: SNHLY and FYNNEI. The CDR3 DNA is TGTGCCGGCAGGACAGGCCTCTACGAGCAGTACTTC. Translating gives CAGRTGLYEQYF.

This rearrangement joins TRBV9 to TRBJ2-7; 7 bases line up with TRBD2. V lost 1 base to trimming and J lost 3 bases; unmatched junction nucleotides: 4. The CDR3 loop spans 14 amino acids. Germline V CDR1 and CDR2: SGDLS, YYNGEE. The CDR3 DNA sequence: TGTGCCAGCAGCGTAACTAGCGCCAACTACGAGCAGTACTTC. This sequence encodes CASSVTSANYEQYF.

The rearrangement uses TRBV6-5 and TRBJ2-1, with a possible D match to TRBD1 (5 bases). The CDR3 covers 13 residues. Trimming pared 4 bases from V and 2 bases from J, leaving 6 bases between. Germline V lookup: CDR1 MNHEY, CDR2 SVGAGI. The CDR3 spells CASSSRAYNEQFF. CDR3 in DNA: TGTGCCAGCAGTTCCAGGGCCTACAATGAGCAGTTCTTC.

V usage is TRBV28 and J usage is TRBJ1-5; D remains unclear. This CDR3 comprises 17 residues. Between the trimmed V and J ends, which lost 4 bases and 0 bases, there was a span of 16 bases. Looked up from germline, CDR1 is MDHEN and CDR2 is SYDVKM. For the CDR3, the DNA is TGTGCCAGCAGTTCCTCCCTCGTGAAGAATAGCAATCAGCCCCAGCATTTT. This translates into CASSSSLVKNSNQPQHF. Full variable domain (outside the CDR3, taken from reference TRBV28 and TRBJ1-5): DVKVTQSSRYLVKRTGEKVFLECVQDMDHENMFWYRQDPGLGLRLIYFSYDVKMKEKGDIPEGYSVSREKKERFSLILESASTNQTSMYLCASSSSLVKNSNQPQHFGDGTRLSIL.

The chain couples TRBV20-1 to TRBJ2-1; D is possibly TRBD1 (6 bases). The germline V gene encodes CDR1 DFQATT and CDR2 SNEGSKA (reference sequence). V lost 4 bases to trimming and J lost 10 bases, with 17 bases between them. CDR3 length: 13 residues. The CDR3 spells CSATLQGGEEQFF. The CDR3 nucleotides are TGCAGTGCTACGTTACAGGGTGGCGAGGAGCAGTTCTTC.

The chain has TRBV19 and TRBJ1-5, with D possibly matching TRBD1 (5 bases). This CDR3 region has 18 residues. V was pared by 8 bases and J by 5 bases, with 28 bases between. CDR1 is LNHDA, CDR2 SQIVND, per germline (reference sequence). This CDR3 is CASVDGGRGTGFYQPQHF. The CDR3 DNA follows: TGTGCCAGTGTGGACGGAGGGAGGGGAACGGGATTCTATCAGCCCCAGCATTTT. Using reference TRBV19 and TRBJ1-5 for the parts outside the CDR3, the full variable domain is DGGITQSPKYLFRKEGQNVTLSCEQNLNHDAMYWYRQDPGQGLRLIYYSQIVNDFQKGDIAEGYSVSREKKESFPLTVTSAQKNPTAFYLCASVDGGRGTGFYQPQHFGDGTRLSIL.

CDR3 amino acids: CASSQDGGISSGGELFF. CDR3 nucleotide sequence: TGCGCCAGCAGCCAAGATGGAGGGATTAGCAGCGGCGGGGAGCTGTTTTTT. The V gene is TRBV4-3, the J gene TRBJ2-2; D perhaps matches TRBD2 (6 bases). V was pared by 0 bases and J by 7 bases, with 18 bases between. Germline loops: CDR1 LGHNA, CDR2 YSLEER. This CDR3 comprises 17 residues.

Only a few counts were recorded for this clonotype. V and J are TRBV7-2 and TRBJ2-7; tentatively, D is TRBD1 or TRBD2 (5 bases each). This CDR3 has 15 residues. The germline V gene has CDR1 SGHTA and CDR2 FQGNSA. V was pared by 5 bases and J by 2 bases, with 16 bases between. The CDR3 nucleotides read TGTGCCAGCAGCCCGATTGGGACCAGAACCTACGAGCAGTACTTC. Its protein product is CASSPIGTRTYEQYF.

This clonotype was seen more than once but under ten times. This chain uses TRBV28 with TRBJ2-6; TRBD1 matches at 8 bases. V lost 6 bases and J lost 2; bases outside the gene matches: 9. This CDR3 spans 17 amino acids. Per the germline V gene, CDR1 is MDHEN and CDR2 is SYDVKM. CDR3: CASSPRTGIPGANVLTF. The CDR3 DNA reads as TGTGCCAGCAGCCCTAGGACAGGGATCCCTGGGGCCAACGTCCTGACTTTC.

The CDR3 sequence is CASSLASASEQYF. The CDR3 nucleotides read TGTGCCAGCAGCTTAGCAAGCGCAAGCGAGCAGTACTTC. The V gene is TRBV7-2, the J gene TRBJ2-7; D is uncertain. CDR3 size: 13 residues. The germline CDR1 and CDR2 sequences are SGHTA and FQGNSA. V dropped 0 bases and J dropped 6 bases, with 9 bases sitting between them.

There are a few counts of this clonotype. V is TRBV18 and J is TRBJ2-5; no definite D call. The V end lost 2 bases, the J end lost 3 bases, and 4 bases lay between the germline ends. Germline V CDR1 and CDR2: KGHSH, LQKENI. This CDR3 is built from 12 residues. The CDR3 nucleotides read TGTGCCAGCTCACCAGCCGAAGAGACCCAGTACTTC. The encoded protein is CASSPAEETQYF.